These 18 T cell receptor beta chains share one sample of origin, sequenced in a study of regulatory T cells in long-lasting Graves disease. Arm-PCR of CDR3 regions with iRepertoire HTBI primers generated TCR beta libraries. TCRdb independently ran MiXCR on the multiplex PCR reads; one entry per CDR3 protein. Of about 220,000 distinct CDR3 sequences in the sample, approximately 19% were seen once. Specified time point: newly diagnosed GD, antithyroid drugs for less than 3 months. Researchers made the TCR library from RNA that was extracted from PBMCs. A further study also used this sample, focusing on T cells in Graves' hyperthyroidism and ophthalmopathy.

The source was peripheral blood mononuclear cells (PBMCs), collected at new diagnosis, from a patient treated with antithyroid drugs. The source of these receptors is a woman in her twenties or thirties with Graves disease.

The rearrangement uses TRBV28 and TRBJ1-1; possibly TRBD1 for D (6 bases). The CDR3 totals 13 residues. Trimming took off 6 bases at V and 6 bases at J, with 14 bases between the two ends. Per germline, CDR1 MDHEN and CDR2 SYDVKM. Here the CDR3 reads CASSTTRGAEAFF. CDR3 bases: TGTGCCAGCAGCACGACGAGGGGGGCTGAAGCTTTCTTT.

This clonotype was seen ten or more times. V gene TRBV6-2 or TRBV6-3 combines with J gene TRBJ2-1; TRBD2 might be the D (5 bases). Per germline, CDR1 MNHEY and CDR2 SVGEGT. The V and J ends lost 6 bases and 2 bases respectively, with 17 bases between them. CDR3 length equals 16 residues. CDR3 in amino acids: CASRAESGETYNEQFF. For the CDR3, the DNA is TGTGCCAGCAGGGCCGAATCCGGGGAGACCTACAATGAGCAGTTCTTC.

CDR3 sequence reads: CASSSSGTRGEAFF. DNA for the CDR3: TGCGCCAGCAGCTCAAGTGGTACCCGAGGGGAAGCTTTCTTT. This chain links TRBV4-1 with TRBJ1-1; D gene ambiguous. The CDR3 sequence is 14 residues long. With 5 bases removed from V and 8 bases from J, the gap between germline ends came to 18 bases. The germline CDR1 and CDR2 sequences are MGHRA and YSYEKL.

This clonotype has a count of ten or more. The chain is built from TRBV6-2 or TRBV6-3 and TRBJ1-4, with a tentative D call TRBD1 (6 bases). The V end lost 7 bases, the J end lost 6 bases, and 12 bases lay between the germline ends. CDR1 is MNHEY, CDR2 SVGEGT, per germline. The CDR3 has 13 residues. In DNA, the CDR3 is TGTGCCAGCAATCGGCAGGGGTATGAAAAACTGTTTTTT. Translation: CASNRQGYEKLFF.

Comment on this clonotype: A read error may explain this, as a much larger clone is one base away. This chain connects TRBV6-9 to TRBJ1-3; no clear D gene. The CDR3 consists of 14 residues. V lost 3 bases and J 2 bases, leaving 8 bases between the germline ends. CDR1 and CDR2 from the germline V gene are MNHGY and SVAAGI. CDR3 residues: CASSYRQAGNTIYF. The CDR3 DNA sequence: TGTGCCAGCAGTTACCGGCAGGCTGGAAACACCATATATTTT.

V gene TRBV20-1 combines with J gene TRBJ1-5; tentative D call: TRBD1 (5 bases). CDR1 and CDR2 from the germline V gene are DFQATT and SNEGSKA (reference sequence). Trimming shortened V by 6 bases and J by 0 bases, and 12 bases separated the two germline ends. The CDR3 consists of 14 residues. The CDR3 region is CSAPRGGSNQPQHF. CDR3 nucleotide sequence: TGCAGTGCCCCGAGGGGTGGTAGCAATCAGCCCCAGCATTTT.

This clonotype was detected ten times or more. The chain is built from TRBV28 and TRBJ1-1, with D possibly being TRBD1 (6 bases). Germline loops: CDR1 MDHEN, CDR2 SYDVKM. V lost 2 bases and J 1 base, leaving 17 bases between the germline ends. CDR3 length equals 17 residues. The DNA of the CDR3 is TGTGCCAGCAGTTTAGGTGGGGGGGGGGGACAGAACACTGAAGCTTTCTTT. Translated: CASSLGGGGGQNTEAFF.

The chain couples TRBV7-6 to TRBJ2-7; 9 bases align to TRBD1. Germline CDR1 and CDR2: SGHVS and FNYEAQ. The length of the CDR3 is 18 residues. The trim removed 0 bases at V and 2 bases at J, leaving 11 bases unmatched. CDR3 nucleotides: TGTGCCAGCAGCTTAGCAAGCCGGAGGGGGACAGGGACCTACGAGCAGTACTTC. It is translated as CASSLASRRGTGTYEQYF.

This clonotype was seen at least ten times. The gene calls are TRBV30 and TRBJ2-7; a possible D gene is TRBD1 (6 bases). This CDR3 has 14 amino acids. Germline loops: CDR1 GTSNPN, CDR2 SVGIG (reference sequence). V shed 8 bases and J shed 3 bases, with 20 bases lying between them. The CDR3: CATISRGTLYEQYF. The DNA of the CDR3 is TGTGCCACCATAAGCCGTGGGACACTCTACGAGCAGTACTTC.

This clonotype was found many times. The V gene is TRBV2, the J gene TRBJ1-1; 7 bases fit TRBD1. CDR1 is SNHLY, CDR2 FYNNEI, per germline. V lost 1 base and J lost 5; bases outside the gene matches: 10. The CDR3 runs 16 residues. CDR3 nucleotides: TGTGCCAGCAGTGAAGTAGGGGCAGGGGGAAGTACTGAAGCTTTCTTT. Amino acids: CASSEVGAGGSTEAFF.

In its sample, this clonotype was seen a few times. The J gene is TRBJ2-3, the V gene TRBV13; the match to TRBD2 covers 7 bases. The germline gives CDR1 PRHDT, CDR2 FYEKMQ (reference sequence). The CDR3 is made up of 16 amino acids. J lost 1 base, V lost 5 bases, and 9 bases had no gene match. CDR3 residues: CASSARLAYGTDTQYF. CDR3 DNA sequence: TGTGCCAGCAGCGCCCGACTAGCCTACGGCACAGATACGCAGTATTTT.

This clonotype was counted at least ten times. V and J are TRBV29-1 and TRBJ1-2; 7 bases map to TRBD1. This CDR3 is built from 12 residues. CDR1 is SQVTM and CDR2 is ANQGSEA in the germline V gene. Unmatched junction bases numbered 5, after V lost 6 bases and J lost 4 bases. CDR3 region: CSVDRDSYGYTF. The CDR3 DNA reads TGCAGCGTGGACCGGGACAGCTATGGCTACACCTTC.

V and J are TRBV29-1 and TRBJ1-3; D is uncertain. The CDR3 length is 12 residues. Germline V gene lookup returns CDR1 SQVTM and CDR2 ANQGSEA. V lost 4 bases and J 4 bases, leaving 8 bases between the germline ends. The CDR3 sequence: CSVAGLGNTIYF. The CDR3 DNA is TGCAGCGTTGCCGGGTTGGGAAACACCATATATTTT.

There are many counts of this clonotype. In DNA, the CDR3 is TGTGCCACCAGCAGAGGGATTAATCCCCTCTCTGGAAACACCATATATTTT. This encodes CATSRGINPLSGNTIYF. J is TRBJ1-3 and V is TRBV15; D is uncertain. CDR3 length: 17 residues. Germline CDR1 is LNHNV and CDR2 is YYDKDF (reference sequence). With 1 base removed from V and 0 bases from J, the gap between germline ends came to 13 bases.

This clonotype has a count of ten or more. The rearrangement links TRBV19 to TRBJ1-1; 7 bases are a match to TRBD1. CDR1 and CDR2 (germline): LNHDA, SQIVND (reference sequence). J gave up 5 bases and V 7 bases, and 10 bases lay outside the gene matches. The CDR3 is 14 residues long. CDR3 sequence (DNA): TGTGCCAGTAAGAGGACAGGAGTGAGGACTGAAGCTTTCTTT. This sequence encodes CASKRTGVRTEAFF.

The chain is built from TRBV20-1 and TRBJ1-6; 9 bases are shared with TRBD1. The germline V gene has CDR1 DFQATT and CDR2 SNEGSKA (reference sequence). J lost 10 bases, V lost 1 base, and 5 bases had no gene match. The CDR3 covers 14 residues. The CDR3 loop is CSARGTGAQSPLHF. In nucleotides, the CDR3 is TGCAGTGCTAGAGGGACAGGGGCCCAATCACCCCTCCACTTT.

At least ten counts were recorded for this clonotype. The V gene is TRBV29-1, the J gene TRBJ1-1, with 8 bases matching TRBD1. CDR1 and CDR2 (germline): SQVTM, ANQGSEA. There are 15 residues in the CDR3. The J segment lost 0 bases and the V segment lost 6 bases, leaving 9 bases of the junction unmatched. CDR3 coding DNA: TGCAGCGTCCGGGGACAGGCCGTCATGAACACTGAAGCTTTCTTT. It yields the protein CSVRGQAVMNTEAFF.

This clonotype was found many times. The V gene is TRBV20-1, the J gene TRBJ2-1, with D perhaps TRBD2 (6 bases). Trimming removed 3 bases at V and 5 bases at J, with 14 bases between. CDR3 size: 14 residues. Germline V gene data show CDR1 as DFQATT and CDR2 as SNEGSKA (reference sequence). The CDR3 bases are TGCAGTGCTAGTCTGGGGGGTACACACAATGAGCAGTTCTTC. Its protein is CSASLGGTHNEQFF.